The 15 T cell receptor beta chains below come from one sample, sequenced in a study of T cells in Graves' hyperthyroidism and ophthalmopathy. Researchers amplified the TCR beta CDR3 regions from RNA transcripts. Primed by the HTBI set, a first-round RT-PCR was run on the TCR CDR3. TCRdb redid the calling of the multiplex PCR reads with MiXCR, one entry per CDR3 protein. The data hold hundreds of thousands of distinct CDR3 sequences, with less than 45% observed a single time. The material sequenced was peripheral blood or thyroid tissue (not recorded which). Every receptor here comes from an adult man with Graves' disease, either hyperthyroidism or ophthalmopathy (not recorded which).

The chain has TRBV3-1 and TRBJ1-1; maybe TRBD1 (5 bases). V lost 1 base to trimming and J lost 1 base, with 13 bases between them. This CDR3 has 16 residues. Germline CDR1 and CDR2: LGHDT and YNNKEL (reference sequence). This CDR3 reads CASSQAQGSGNTEAFF. DNA for the CDR3: TGTGCCAGCAGCCAAGCTCAGGGCTCAGGGAACACTGAAGCTTTCTTT.

CDR3 sequence (DNA): TGTGCTAGTGACCTAGGAGGGGATGGTGGCTACACCTTC. This codes for CASDLGGDGGYTF. This chain uses TRBV12-5 with TRBJ1-2; D is perhaps TRBD1 (5 bases). The V end was cut by 7 bases, the J end by 7 bases, with 16 bases between. Germline lookup yields CDR1 LGHNT and CDR2 FRNRAP. There are 13 residues in the CDR3. Full variable domain (outside the CDR3, taken from reference TRBV12-5 and TRBJ1-2): DARVTQTPRHKVTEMGQEVTMRCQPILGHNTVFWYRQTMMQGLELLAYFRNRAPLDDSGMPKDRFSAEMPDATLATLKIQPSEPRDSAVYFCASDLGGDGGYTFGSGTRLTVV.

This clonotype was counted at least ten times. This chain links TRBV29-1 with TRBJ1-2; D possibly corresponds to TRBD1 (5 bases). The CDR3 has 13 residues. Trimming cost V 3 bases and J 0 bases, with 8 bases left between them. Germline V gene sequence: CDR1 SQVTM, CDR2 ANQGSEA. CDR3 in DNA: TGCAGCGTTGAGCACAGGACTAACTATGGCTACACCTTC. This sequence encodes CSVEHRTNYGYTF.

About this clonotype: A read error is likely, as this CDR3 ends without the conserved phenylalanine or tryptophan. Because the CDR3's place on the DNA is in doubt, the DNA is left out and the CDR3 is given as listed by TCRdb. This rearrangement joins TRBV20-1 to TRBJ2-6; the D call TRBD2 from the table was never checked on the DNA. Germline CDR1 reads DFQATT; CDR2 reads SNEGSKA (reference sequence). 9 amino acids form the CDR3, both terminal residues included. The chain's CDR3 is CSARAHGVV.

The chain combines TRBV2 with TRBJ1-2, with a weak D call TRBD1 (6 bases). V was pared by 5 bases and J by 6 bases, with 13 bases between. Germline V gene lookup returns CDR1 SNHLY and CDR2 FYNNEI. This CDR3 is 13 amino acids long. The CDR3 nucleotides read TGTGCCAGCAGTACCACGGGACATAATGGCTACACCTTC. Protein product: CASSTTGHNGYTF.

V is TRBV29-1 and J is TRBJ1-1; 7 bases map to TRBD1. Per the germline V gene, CDR1 is SQVTM and CDR2 is ANQGSEA. CDR3 length: 14 amino acids. Unmatched junction bases numbered 9, after V lost 4 bases and J lost 4 bases. The CDR3 protein is CSVGLVDRATEAFF. The CDR3 region has the DNA TGCAGCGTTGGATTGGTTGACAGGGCCACTGAAGCTTTCTTT.

This clonotype came up a few times. The chain carries TRBV5-6 and TRBJ1-2; D perhaps matches TRBD1 (5 bases). The germline V gene encodes CDR1 SGHDT and CDR2 YYEEEE. The CDR3 runs to 14 residues. Trimming removed 0 bases at V and 4 bases at J, with 10 bases between. The CDR3 nucleotides read TGTGCCAGCAGCTTGGAAAGGAGGGGCTATGGCTACACCTTC. This sequence encodes CASSLERRGYGYTF.

Note on this clonotype: A much more abundant neighbour one base away suggests this may be a read error. The chain joins TRBV20-1 to TRBJ1-6; the match to TRBD1 covers 7 bases. Trimming removed 0 bases from V and 15 bases from J; junction bases left unmatched: 11. Germline assignment: CDR1 DFQATT and CDR2 SNEGSKA (reference sequence). The CDR3 covers 14 residues. The DNA for the CDR3 is TGCAGTGCTAGAGATCGGGGACAGAGTACTCTCCTCCACTTT. It is translated as CSARDRGQSTLLHF.

As regards this clonotype: A read error may produce the germline difference seen at one junction end. The rearrangement joins TRBV29-1 to TRBJ2-7, with 7 bases that match TRBD2. Germline V lookup: CDR1 SQVTM, CDR2 ANQGSEA. The CDR3 has 8 amino acids. In DNA form, the CDR3 reads TGCAGCGTTGAAGAGGGAGGGTTC. Protein product: CSVEEGGF.

The rearrangement uses TRBV7-9 and TRBJ1-2; D remains ambiguous. The V and J ends lost 6 bases and 2 bases respectively, with 10 bases between them. Germline V gene lookup returns CDR1 SEHNR and CDR2 FQNEAQ (reference sequence). This CDR3 comprises 13 residues. CDR3 DNA: TGTGCCAGCAGTGCCCCAGAAAACTATGGCTACACCTTC. It encodes CASSAPENYGYTF.

This chain connects TRBV11-2 to TRBJ2-1; D call uncertain. This CDR3 has 12 residues. CDR1 is SGHAT, CDR2 FQNNGV, per germline. V was pared by 5 bases and J by 8 bases, with 10 bases between. CDR3 sequence: CASSPRFDEQFF. The CDR3 DNA follows: TGTGCCAGCAGCCCCAGGTTCGATGAGCAGTTCTTC.

The chain has TRBV7-2 and TRBJ2-5; TRBD1 matches 8 bases. The CDR3 contains 15 residues. Germline assignment: CDR1 SGHTA and CDR2 FQGNSA. J lost 5 bases, V lost 3 bases, and 8 bases had no gene match. CDR3 sequence reads: CASSFLGRQGETQYF. CDR3 sequence (DNA): TGTGCCAGCAGCTTCTTAGGGAGACAGGGGGAGACCCAGTACTTC.

This clonotype was detected only a few times. The chain recombines TRBV29-1 with TRBJ2-2; no clear D. V lost 4 bases, J lost 8 bases, and 17 bases lay in between. CDR3 length equals 14 residues. Germline values: CDR1 SQVTM, CDR2 ANQGSEA. Written as DNA, the CDR3 is TGCAGCGTTGGGGTAGAACTCCATTCTGGGGAGCTGTTTTTT. It is translated as CSVGVELHSGELFF.

The V and J genes are TRBV12-3 or TRBV12-4 and TRBJ1-5; 9 bases align to TRBD1. J lost 4 bases, V lost 8 bases, and 18 bases had no gene match. CDR3 length equals 18 residues. CDR3 DNA: TGTGCCAGCGGAAACAGTGGAGGGGGGACAGGGCTGAATCAGCCCCAGCATTTT. Protein: CASGNSGGGTGLNQPQHF.

This clonotype has a handful of counts. The chain combines TRBV20-1 with TRBJ2-7; D not resolved. This CDR3 has 12 amino acids. Germline CDR1 is DFQATT and CDR2 is SNEGSKA (reference sequence). Between the trimmed V and J ends, which lost 3 bases and 3 bases, there was a span of 9 bases. This CDR3 is CSARVNSYEQYF. DNA of the CDR3: TGCAGTGCTAGGGTGAACAGCTACGAGCAGTACTTC.